The sequence of this TCR beta chain was determined in a study of regulatory T cells in long-lasting Graves disease. There are many counts of this clonotype. Its antigen is unknown. The V end lost 3 bases, the J end lost 6 bases, and 15 bases lay between the germline ends. Germline CDR1 and CDR2: LNHDA and SQIVND (reference sequence). This CDR3 is 15 amino acids long. Study-wide results and limits: When disease was persistent, TRBV28, TRBJ1-2 and TRBJ2-5 were the favored segments.

Stated time point: newly diagnosed GD, antithyroid drugs for less than 3 months. RNA extracted from PBMCs served as the sequencing template. EDTA tubes were used for drawing around 8.2 milliliters of peripheral blood. Building the TCR beta libraries relied on iRepertoire HTBI primers, and CDR3 regions underwent Arm-PCR. TCRdb re-called the multiplex PCR reads through MiXCR, storing one row per CDR3 protein. This table holds some 490,000 distinct CDR3 sequences, about 11% found once. The same data also went into a second study, on T cells in Graves' hyperthyroidism and ophthalmopathy. Per that paper: With the HTBI primer set, the TCR CDR3 went through a first round of RT-PCR.

J is TRBJ2-1 and V is TRBV19; D is perhaps TRBD2 (5 bases). The TCR was taken from a woman aged 30 to 39 with Graves disease. The starting material was peripheral blood mononuclear cells (PBMCs), obtained at new diagnosis, from a patient treated with antithyroid drugs. Written as DNA, the CDR3 is TGTGCCAGTAGTATGTTTTTACTAGTAGGCAATGAGCAGTTCTTC. Encoded protein: CASSMFLLVGNEQFF.